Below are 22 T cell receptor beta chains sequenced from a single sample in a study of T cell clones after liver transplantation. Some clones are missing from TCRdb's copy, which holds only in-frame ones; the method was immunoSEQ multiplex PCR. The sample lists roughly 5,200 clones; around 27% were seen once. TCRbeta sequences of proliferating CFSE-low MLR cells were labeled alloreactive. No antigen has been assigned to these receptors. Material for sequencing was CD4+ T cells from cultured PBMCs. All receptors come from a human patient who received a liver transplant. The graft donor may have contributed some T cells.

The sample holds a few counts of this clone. The CDR3 nucleotides read TGTGCCAGTAGTATGGTTCGGAAGGGTAGTGGCTACACCTTC. This codes for CASSMVRKGSGYTF. The J gene is TRBJ1-2, the V gene TRBV19, with no clear D. The CDR3 is 14 residues long. CDR1 and CDR2 from the germline V gene are LNHDA and SQIVND (reference sequence). Deletions cut 3 bases from V and 7 bases from J, with 15 bases between.

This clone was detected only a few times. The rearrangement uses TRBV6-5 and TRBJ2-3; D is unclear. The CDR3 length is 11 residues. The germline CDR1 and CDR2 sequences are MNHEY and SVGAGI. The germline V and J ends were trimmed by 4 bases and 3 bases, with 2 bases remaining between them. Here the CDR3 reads CASSSTDTQYF. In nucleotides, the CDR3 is TGTGCCAGCAGTTCAACAGATACGCAGTATTTT.

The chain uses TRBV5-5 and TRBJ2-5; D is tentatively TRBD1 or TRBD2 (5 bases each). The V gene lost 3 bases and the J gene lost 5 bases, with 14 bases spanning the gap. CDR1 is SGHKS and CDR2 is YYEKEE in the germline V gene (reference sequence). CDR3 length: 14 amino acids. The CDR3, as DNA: TGTGCCAGCAGCTCACCCGGGACGTCGGAGACCCAGTACTTC. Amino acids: CASSSPGTSETQYF.

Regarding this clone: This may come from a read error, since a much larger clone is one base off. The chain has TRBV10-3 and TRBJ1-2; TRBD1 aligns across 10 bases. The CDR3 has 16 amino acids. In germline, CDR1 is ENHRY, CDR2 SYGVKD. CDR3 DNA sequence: TGTGCCAGCAGTTACTCGAAGGGACAGGGGAACTATGGCTACACCTTC. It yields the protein CASSYSKGQGNYGYTF.

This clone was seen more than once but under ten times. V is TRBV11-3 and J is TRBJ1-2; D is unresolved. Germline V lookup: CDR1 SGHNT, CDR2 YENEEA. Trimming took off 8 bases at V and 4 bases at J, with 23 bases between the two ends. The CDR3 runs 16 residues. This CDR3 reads CASPSPGPADGYGYTF. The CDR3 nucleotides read TGTGCCAGCCCCTCCCCCGGCCCGGCGGACGGCTATGGCTACACCTTC.

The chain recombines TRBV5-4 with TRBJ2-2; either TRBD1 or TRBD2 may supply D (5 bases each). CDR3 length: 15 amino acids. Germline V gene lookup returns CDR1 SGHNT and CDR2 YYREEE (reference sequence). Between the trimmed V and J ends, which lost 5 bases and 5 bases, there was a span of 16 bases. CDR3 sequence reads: CASSPPGRQTGELFF. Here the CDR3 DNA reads TGTGCCAGCAGTCCACCGGGACGACAAACCGGGGAGCTGTTTTTT.

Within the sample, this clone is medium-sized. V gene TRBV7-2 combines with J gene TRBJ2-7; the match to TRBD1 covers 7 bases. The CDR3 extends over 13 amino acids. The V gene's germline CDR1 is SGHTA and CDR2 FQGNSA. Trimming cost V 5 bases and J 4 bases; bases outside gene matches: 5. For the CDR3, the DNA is TGTGCCAGCAGCCCTAACAGGGGTTACGAGCAGTACTTC. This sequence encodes CASSPNRGYEQYF.

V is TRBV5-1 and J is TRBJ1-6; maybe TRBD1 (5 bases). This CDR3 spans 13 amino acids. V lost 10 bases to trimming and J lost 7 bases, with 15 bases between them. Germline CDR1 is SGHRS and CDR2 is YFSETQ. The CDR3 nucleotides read TGCGCCTCTGGACGGGGGGACAATTCACCCCTCCACTTT. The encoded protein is CASGRGDNSPLHF.

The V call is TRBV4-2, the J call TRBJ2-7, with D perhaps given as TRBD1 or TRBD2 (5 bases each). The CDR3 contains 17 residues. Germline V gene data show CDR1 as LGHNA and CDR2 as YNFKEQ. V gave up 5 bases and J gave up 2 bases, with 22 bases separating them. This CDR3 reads CASSLGAPSGTPYEQYF. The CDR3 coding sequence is TGTGCCAGCAGCTTAGGGGCCCCCTCAGGGACCCCCTACGAGCAGTACTTC.

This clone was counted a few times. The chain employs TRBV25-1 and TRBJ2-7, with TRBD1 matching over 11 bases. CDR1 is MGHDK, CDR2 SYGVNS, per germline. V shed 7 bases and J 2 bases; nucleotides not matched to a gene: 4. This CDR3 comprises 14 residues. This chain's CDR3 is CASTGQGGPYEQYF. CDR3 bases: TGTGCCAGCACGGGACAGGGGGGCCCCTACGAGCAGTACTTC.

As DNA, the CDR3 is TGCGCCAGCAGTGGCAGCCAAGAGACCCAGTACTTC. The encoded protein is CASSGSQETQYF. V and J are TRBV4-3 and TRBJ2-5; D ambiguous. There are 12 residues in the CDR3. Trimming cost V 6 bases and J 1 base, with 6 bases left between them. CDR1 LGHNA and CDR2 YSLEER come from the germline V gene.

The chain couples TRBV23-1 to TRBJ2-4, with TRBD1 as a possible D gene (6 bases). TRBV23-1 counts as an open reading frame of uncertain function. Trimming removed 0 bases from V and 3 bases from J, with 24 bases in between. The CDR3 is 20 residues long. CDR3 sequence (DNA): TGCGCCAGCAGTCAATCGAGGGGCAGGGGTCTTCTAATTGGCAAAAACATTCAGTACTTC. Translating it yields CASSQSRGRGLLIGKNIQYF.

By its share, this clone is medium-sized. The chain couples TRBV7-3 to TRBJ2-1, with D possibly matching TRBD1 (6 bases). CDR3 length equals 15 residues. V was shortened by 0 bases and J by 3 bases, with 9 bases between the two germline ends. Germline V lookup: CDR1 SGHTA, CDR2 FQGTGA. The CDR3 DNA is TGTGCCAGCAGCTTAACAGGGGGACGCTACAATGAGCAGTTCTTC. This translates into CASSLTGGRYNEQFF.

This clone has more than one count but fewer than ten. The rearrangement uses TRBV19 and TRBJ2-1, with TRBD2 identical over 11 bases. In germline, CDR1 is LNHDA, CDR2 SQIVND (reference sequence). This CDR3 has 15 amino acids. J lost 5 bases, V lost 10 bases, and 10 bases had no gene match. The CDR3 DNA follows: TGTGCCACTTACCTTAGCGGGAGGGCCAACAATGAGCAGTTCTTC. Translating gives CATYLSGRANNEQFF.

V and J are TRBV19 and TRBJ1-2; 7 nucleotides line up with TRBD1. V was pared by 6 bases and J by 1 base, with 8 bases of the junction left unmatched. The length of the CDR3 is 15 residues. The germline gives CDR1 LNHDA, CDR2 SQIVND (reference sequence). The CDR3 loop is CASRFRGPSNYGYTF. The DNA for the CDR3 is TGTGCCAGTAGGTTTAGGGGGCCTAGTAACTATGGCTACACCTTC.

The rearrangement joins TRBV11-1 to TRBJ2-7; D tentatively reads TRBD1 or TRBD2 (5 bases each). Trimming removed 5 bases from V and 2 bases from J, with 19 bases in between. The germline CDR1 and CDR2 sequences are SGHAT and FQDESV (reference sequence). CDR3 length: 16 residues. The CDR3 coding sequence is TGTGCCAGCAGCGTAGTGGTCGGGGCCGCTCCCTACGAGCAGTACTTC. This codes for CASSVVVGAAPYEQYF.

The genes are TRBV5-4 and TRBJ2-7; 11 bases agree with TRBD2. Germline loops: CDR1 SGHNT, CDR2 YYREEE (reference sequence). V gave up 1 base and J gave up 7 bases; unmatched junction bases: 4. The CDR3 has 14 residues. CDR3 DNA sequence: TGTGCCAGCAGCTTGACTAGCGGGAGTAGGGAGCAGTACTTC. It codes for CASSLTSGSREQYF.

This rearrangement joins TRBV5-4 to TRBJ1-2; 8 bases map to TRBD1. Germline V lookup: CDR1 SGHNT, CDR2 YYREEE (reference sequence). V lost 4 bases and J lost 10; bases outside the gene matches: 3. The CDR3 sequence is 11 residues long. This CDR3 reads CASSGDRIYTF. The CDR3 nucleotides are TGTGCCAGCAGCGGGGACAGGATCTACACCTTC. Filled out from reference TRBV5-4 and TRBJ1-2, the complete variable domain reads ETGVTQSPTHLIKTRGQQVTLRCSSQSGHNTVSWYQQALGQGPQFIFQYYREEENGRGNFPPRFSGLQFPNYSSELNVNALELDDSALYLCASSGDRIYTFGSGTRLTVV.

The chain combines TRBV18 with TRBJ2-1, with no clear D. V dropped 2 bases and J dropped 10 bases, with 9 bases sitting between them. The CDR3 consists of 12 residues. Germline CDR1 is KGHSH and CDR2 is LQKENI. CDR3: CASSPNVEEQFF. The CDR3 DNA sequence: TGTGCCAGCTCACCAAACGTGGAAGAGCAGTTCTTC.

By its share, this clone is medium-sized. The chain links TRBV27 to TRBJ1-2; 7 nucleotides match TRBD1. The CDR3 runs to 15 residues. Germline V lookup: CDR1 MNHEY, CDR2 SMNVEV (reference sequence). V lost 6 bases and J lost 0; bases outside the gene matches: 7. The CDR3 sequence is CASSQQGSPNYGYTF. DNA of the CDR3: TGTGCCAGCAGCCAACAGGGGTCCCCTAACTATGGCTACACCTTC.

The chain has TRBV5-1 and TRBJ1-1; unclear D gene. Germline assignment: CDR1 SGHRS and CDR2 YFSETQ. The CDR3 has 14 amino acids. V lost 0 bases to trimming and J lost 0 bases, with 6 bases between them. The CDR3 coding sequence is TGCGCCAGCAGCTTGGACACTTTGAACACTGAAGCTTTCTTT. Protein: CASSLDTLNTEAFF.

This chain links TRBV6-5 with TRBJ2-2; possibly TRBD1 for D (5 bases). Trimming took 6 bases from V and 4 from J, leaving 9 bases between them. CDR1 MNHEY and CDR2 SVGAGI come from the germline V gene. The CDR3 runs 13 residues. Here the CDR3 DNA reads TGTGCCAGCAGGCAAGGGGTCACCGGGGAGCTGTTTTTT. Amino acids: CASRQGVTGELFF.